Sequencing of this T cell receptor beta chain was carried out in a study of CD8 T cells in Susac syndrome. In this sample, this clonotype turned up once. Through negative isolation, CD4+ and CD8+ T cells were obtained, while TEMRA cells were enriched using FACS. An amount of RNA that ranged from roughly 0.5 to 1 ug was reverse transcribed with random hexamers. TCRdb ran MiXCR on the immunoSEQ multiplex PCR reads and lists one entry per CDR3 protein. The table has 150,000 or so distinct CDR3 sequences, about 95% seen once. Germline V gives CDR1 SNHLY, CDR2 FYNNEI. V dropped 4 bases and J dropped 3 bases, with 10 bases sitting between them. The CDR3 covers 13 residues.

The specimen was CD8+ T cells from PBMCs. This TCR was recovered from a human donor with multiple sclerosis. The gene calls are TRBV2 and TRBJ2-7; D is perhaps TRBD2 (5 bases). The CDR3 is CASSGPGSYEQYV. For the CDR3, the DNA is TGTGCCAGCAGTGGGCCGGGAAGCTACGAGCAGTACGTC.